The entry below describes one TCR beta chain. Its antigen is unknown. The entry originates in a study of cytomegalovirus exposure and HLA in healthy donors. Overall study context: Earlier findings included nearly 120 million unique TCR beta sequences obtained from about 180 million T cells. The study, taken as a whole, reports: Segments of the TCR beta V type were, in most cases, productive about 90% or about 30% of the time in an earlier analysis. Owing to their indistinguishability, certain V segments, notably TRBV6-2 and TRBV6-3, were excluded.

The study ran its PCR with 60 Vbeta and 13 Jbeta primers. TCRdb keeps only in-frame clones here, not all; method: immunoSEQ multiplex PCR. The sample carries tens of thousands of clones, more than 70% recorded once. The CDR3 extends over 14 amino acids. V trimming: 3 bases; J trimming: 6 bases; junction bases outside the gene matches: 8. From germline, CDR1 is SGHDT and CDR2 YYEEEE. This receptor was obtained from a man between 25 and 39 years old in good health and CMV-seronegative. The specimen was PBMCs. This rearrangement joins TRBV5-6 to TRBJ2-7, with 8 bases that match TRBD1. The CDR3 nucleotides read TGTGCCAGCAGCTCGACAGGGGCTATCGGCGAGCAGTACTTC. Its protein product is CASSSTGAIGEQYF.